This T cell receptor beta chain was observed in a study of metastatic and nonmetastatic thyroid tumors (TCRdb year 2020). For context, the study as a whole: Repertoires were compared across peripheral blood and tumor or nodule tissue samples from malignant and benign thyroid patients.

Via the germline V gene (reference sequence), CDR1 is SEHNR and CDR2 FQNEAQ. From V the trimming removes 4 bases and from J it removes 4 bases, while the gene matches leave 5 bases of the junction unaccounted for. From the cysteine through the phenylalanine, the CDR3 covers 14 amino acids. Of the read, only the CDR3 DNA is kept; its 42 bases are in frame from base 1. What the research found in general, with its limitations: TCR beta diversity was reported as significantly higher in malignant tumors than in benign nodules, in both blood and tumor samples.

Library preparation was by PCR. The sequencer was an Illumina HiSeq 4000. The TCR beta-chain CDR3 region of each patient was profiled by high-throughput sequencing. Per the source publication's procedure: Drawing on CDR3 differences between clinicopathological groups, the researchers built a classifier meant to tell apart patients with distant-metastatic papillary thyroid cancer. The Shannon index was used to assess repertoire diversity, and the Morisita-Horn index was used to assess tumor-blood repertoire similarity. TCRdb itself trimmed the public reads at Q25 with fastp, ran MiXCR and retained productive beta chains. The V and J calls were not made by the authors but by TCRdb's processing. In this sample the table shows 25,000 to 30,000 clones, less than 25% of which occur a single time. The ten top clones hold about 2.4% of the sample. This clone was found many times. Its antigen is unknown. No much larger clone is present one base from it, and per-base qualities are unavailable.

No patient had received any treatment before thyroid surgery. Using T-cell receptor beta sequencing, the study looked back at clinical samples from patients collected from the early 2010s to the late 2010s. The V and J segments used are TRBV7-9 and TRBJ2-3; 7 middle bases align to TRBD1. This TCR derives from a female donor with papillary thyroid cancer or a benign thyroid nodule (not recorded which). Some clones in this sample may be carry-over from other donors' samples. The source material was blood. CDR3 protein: CASSSGGEADTQYF. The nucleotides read TGTGCCAGCAGCTCAGGGGGTGAGGCAGATACGCAGTATTTT.